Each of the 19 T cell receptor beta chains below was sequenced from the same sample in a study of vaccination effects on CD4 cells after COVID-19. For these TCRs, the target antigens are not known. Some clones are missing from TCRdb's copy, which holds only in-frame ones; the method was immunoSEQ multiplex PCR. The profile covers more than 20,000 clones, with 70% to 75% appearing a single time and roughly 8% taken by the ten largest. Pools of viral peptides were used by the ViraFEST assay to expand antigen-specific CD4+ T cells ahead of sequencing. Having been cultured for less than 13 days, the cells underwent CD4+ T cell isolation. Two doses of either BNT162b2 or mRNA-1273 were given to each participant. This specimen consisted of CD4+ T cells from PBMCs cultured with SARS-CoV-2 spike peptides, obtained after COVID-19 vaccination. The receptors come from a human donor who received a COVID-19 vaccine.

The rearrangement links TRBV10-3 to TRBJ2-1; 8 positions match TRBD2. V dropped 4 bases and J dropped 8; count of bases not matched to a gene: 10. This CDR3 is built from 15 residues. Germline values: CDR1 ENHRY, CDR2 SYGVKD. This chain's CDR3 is CAISGSGGFSDEQFF. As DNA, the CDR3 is TGTGCCATCAGTGGCAGCGGGGGATTTTCGGATGAGCAGTTCTTC.

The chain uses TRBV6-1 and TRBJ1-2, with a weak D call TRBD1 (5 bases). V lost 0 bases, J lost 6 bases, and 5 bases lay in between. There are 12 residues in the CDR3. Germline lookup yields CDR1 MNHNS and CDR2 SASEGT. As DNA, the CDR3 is TGTGCCAGCAGTGAAGCGGGGGATGGCTACACCTTC. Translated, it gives CASSEAGDGYTF.

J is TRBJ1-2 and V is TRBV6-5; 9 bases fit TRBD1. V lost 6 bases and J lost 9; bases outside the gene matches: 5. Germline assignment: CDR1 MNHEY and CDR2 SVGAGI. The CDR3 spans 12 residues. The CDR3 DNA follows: TGTGCCAGCAGCCCCGGACAGGGGCGCTACACCTTC. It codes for CASSPGQGRYTF.

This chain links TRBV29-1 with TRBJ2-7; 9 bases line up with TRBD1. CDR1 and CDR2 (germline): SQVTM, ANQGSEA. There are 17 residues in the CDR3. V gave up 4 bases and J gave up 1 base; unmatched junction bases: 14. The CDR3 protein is CSVVDTGGNRRSYEQYF. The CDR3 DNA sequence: TGCAGCGTTGTGGATACAGGGGGCAACCGGCGATCCTACGAGCAGTACTTC.

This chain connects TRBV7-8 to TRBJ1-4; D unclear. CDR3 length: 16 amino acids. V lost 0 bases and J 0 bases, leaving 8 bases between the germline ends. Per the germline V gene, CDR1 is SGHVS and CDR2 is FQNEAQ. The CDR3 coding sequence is TGTGCCAGCAGCTTAGCGAGGACTACAACTAATGAAAAACTGTTTTTT. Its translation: CASSLARTTTNEKLFF.

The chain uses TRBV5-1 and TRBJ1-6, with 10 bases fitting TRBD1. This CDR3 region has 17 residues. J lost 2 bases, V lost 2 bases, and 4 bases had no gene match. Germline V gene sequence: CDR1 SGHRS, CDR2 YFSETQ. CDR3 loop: CASSLRQGAPYNSPLHF. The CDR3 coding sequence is TGCGCCAGCAGCTTAAGACAGGGGGCCCCCTATAATTCACCCCTCCACTTT.

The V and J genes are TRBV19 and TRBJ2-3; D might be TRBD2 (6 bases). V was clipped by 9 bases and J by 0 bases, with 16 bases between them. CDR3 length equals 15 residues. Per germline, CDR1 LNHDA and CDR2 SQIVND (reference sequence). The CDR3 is CASRNGRGSTDTQYF. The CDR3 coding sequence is TGTGCCAGCAGGAACGGTCGGGGGAGCACAGATACGCAGTATTTT.

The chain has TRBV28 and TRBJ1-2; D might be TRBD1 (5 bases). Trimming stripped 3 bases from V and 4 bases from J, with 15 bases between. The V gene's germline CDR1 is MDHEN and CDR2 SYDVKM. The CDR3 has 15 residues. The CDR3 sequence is CASSLGGFGGYGYTF. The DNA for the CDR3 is TGTGCCAGCAGTTTGGGGGGATTCGGGGGCTATGGCTACACCTTC.

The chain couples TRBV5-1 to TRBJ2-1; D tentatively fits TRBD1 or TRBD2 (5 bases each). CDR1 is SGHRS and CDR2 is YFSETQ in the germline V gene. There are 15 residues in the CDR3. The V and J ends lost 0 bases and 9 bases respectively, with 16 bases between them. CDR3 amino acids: CASSLGNNFGTEQFF. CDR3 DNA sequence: TGCGCCAGCAGCTTGGGAAATAACTTCGGGACTGAGCAGTTCTTC.

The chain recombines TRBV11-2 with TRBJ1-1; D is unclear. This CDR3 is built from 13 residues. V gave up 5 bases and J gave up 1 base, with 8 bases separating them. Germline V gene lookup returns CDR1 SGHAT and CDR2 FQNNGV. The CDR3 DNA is TGTGCCAGCAGCGTACAGCAGAACACTGAAGCTTTCTTT. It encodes CASSVQQNTEAFF. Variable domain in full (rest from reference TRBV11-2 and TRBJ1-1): EAGVAQSPRYKIIEKRQSVAFWCNPISGHATLYWYQQILGQGPKLLIQFQNNGVVDDSQLPKDRFSAERLKGVDSTLKIQPAKLEDSAVYLCASSVQQNTEAFFGQGTRLTVV.

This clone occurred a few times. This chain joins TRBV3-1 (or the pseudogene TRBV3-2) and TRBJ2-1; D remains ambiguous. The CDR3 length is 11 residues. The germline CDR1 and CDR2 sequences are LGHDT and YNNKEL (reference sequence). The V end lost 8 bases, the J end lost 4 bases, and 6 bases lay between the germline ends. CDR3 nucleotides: TGTGCCAGCGCAGAATACAATGAGCAGTTCTTC. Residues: CASAEYNEQFF.

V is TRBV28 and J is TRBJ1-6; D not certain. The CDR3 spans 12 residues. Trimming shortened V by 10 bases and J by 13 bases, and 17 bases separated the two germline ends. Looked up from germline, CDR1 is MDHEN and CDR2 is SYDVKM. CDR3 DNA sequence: TGTGCCACCCACTCCCCTCCACCTCCCCTCCACTTT. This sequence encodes CATHSPPPPLHF.

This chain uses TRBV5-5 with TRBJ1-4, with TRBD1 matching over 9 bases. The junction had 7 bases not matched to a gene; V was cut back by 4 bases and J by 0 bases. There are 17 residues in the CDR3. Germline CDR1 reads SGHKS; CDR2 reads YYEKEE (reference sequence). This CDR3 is CASSMYRGRSTNEKLFF. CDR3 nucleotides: TGTGCCAGCAGCATGTACAGGGGGCGATCAACTAATGAAAAACTGTTTTTT.

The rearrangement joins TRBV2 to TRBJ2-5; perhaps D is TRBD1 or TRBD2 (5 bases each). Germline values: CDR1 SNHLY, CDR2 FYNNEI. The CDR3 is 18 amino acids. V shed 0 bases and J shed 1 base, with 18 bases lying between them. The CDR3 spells CASSEALGRAWGQETQYF. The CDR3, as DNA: TGTGCCAGCAGTGAAGCGCTGGGGCGGGCCTGGGGCCAAGAGACCCAGTACTTC.

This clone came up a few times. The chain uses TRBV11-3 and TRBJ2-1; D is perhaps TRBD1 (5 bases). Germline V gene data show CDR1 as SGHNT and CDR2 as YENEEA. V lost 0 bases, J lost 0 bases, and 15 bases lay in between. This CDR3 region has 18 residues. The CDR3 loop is CASSLDQSGSSSYNEQFF. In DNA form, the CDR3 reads TGTGCCAGCAGCTTAGATCAATCAGGGTCTTCCTCCTACAATGAGCAGTTCTTC.

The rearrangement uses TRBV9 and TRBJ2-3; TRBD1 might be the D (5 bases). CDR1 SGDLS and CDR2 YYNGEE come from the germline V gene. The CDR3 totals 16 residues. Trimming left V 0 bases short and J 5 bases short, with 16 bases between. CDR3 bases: TGTGCCAGCAGCGTAGGGGCTAGGGGTTGGGGAGATACGCAGTATTTT. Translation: CASSVGARGWGDTQYF.

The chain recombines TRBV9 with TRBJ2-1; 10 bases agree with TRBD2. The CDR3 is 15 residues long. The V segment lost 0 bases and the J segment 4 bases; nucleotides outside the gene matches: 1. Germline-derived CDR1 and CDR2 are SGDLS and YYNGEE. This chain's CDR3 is CASSVGTSGYNEQFF. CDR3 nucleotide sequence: TGTGCCAGCAGCGTAGGGACTAGCGGTTACAATGAGCAGTTCTTC.

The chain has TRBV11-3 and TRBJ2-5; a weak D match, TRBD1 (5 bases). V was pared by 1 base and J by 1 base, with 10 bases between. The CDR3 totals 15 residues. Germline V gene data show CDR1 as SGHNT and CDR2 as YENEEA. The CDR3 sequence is CASSLGQGIQETQYF. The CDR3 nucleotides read TGTGCCAGCAGCTTAGGCCAGGGTATCCAAGAGACCCAGTACTTC.

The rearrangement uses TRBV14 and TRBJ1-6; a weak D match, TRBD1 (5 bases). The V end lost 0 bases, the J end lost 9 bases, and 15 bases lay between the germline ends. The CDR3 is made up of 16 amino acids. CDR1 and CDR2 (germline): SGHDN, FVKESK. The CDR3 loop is CASSQDLRSGGSPLHF. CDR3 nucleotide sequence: TGTGCCAGCAGCCAAGATCTCCGGTCTGGGGGTTCACCCCTCCACTTT.